This entry features one TCR beta chain sequence. Anyone with autoimmune disease history or systemic immunosuppression was excluded. The data belong to a study of OX40 agonist ivuxolimab in advanced cancers. Study-wide background: Ivuxolimab is an agonistic anti-OX40 (CD134) antibody, and patients were treated with it. Hepatocellular carcinoma, melanoma, renal cell or head and neck cancer occurred in dose-escalation patients.

The CDR3 consists of 11 residues. Trimming left V 7 bases short and J 7 bases short, with 8 bases between. Per the germline V gene, CDR1 is SEHNR and CDR2 is FQNEAQ (reference sequence). Sequencing used immunoSEQ multiplex PCR; TCRdb keeps in-frame clones, though not all of them. The sample contains about 38,000 clones, about 89% of which appear only once. The sample consisted of CD4+ or CD8+ T cells sorted from blood, taken in a trial of the OX40 agonist ivuxolimab. The rearrangement uses TRBV7-9 and TRBJ2-1, with D perhaps TRBD2 (6 bases). This TCR was recovered from an adult with an advanced solid tumor such as melanoma, head and neck, liver or kidney cancer. CDR3 DNA: TGTGCCAGCACTGCGGGGAATGAGCAGTTCTTC. Protein: CASTAGNEQFF.